Included here is one T cell receptor beta chain sequence, with context. The target antigen is unknown. V was shortened by 4 bases and J by 8 bases, with 14 bases between the two germline ends. CDR1 is MDHEN and CDR2 is SYDVKM in the germline V gene. The CDR3 has 13 residues. TCRdb reprocessed the reads via MiXCR and lists one record per CDR3 protein. The sample records fewer than 1,000,000 distinct CDR3 sequences, 31% being singletons. This record comes from a study of T cell repertoires in cytomegalovirus infection. The chain has TRBV28 and TRBJ1-2; no definite D call. The sample in question was cultured CD8+ T cells from PBMCs, obtained from culture after CMV antigen stimulation. The clonotype comes from a human donor in good health (CMV status not recorded). Some clones in this sample may be carry-over from other donors' samples. The CDR3 DNA follows: TGTGCCAGCAGTTACACGATTGGGGAGGGCTACACCTTC. Its protein is CASSYTIGEGYTF.